Given below is one T cell receptor (beta chain) in context. Antigen: not known. This record comes from a study of type 1 regulatory T cells. Study background: An in vitro protocol generated T-allo10, a Tr1-enriched, alloantigen-specific CD4 T cell product. General study points: Type 1 regulatory T cells had a more restricted TCR repertoire than non-type 1 regulatory T cells.

Each CDR3 protein gets one entry after TCRdb re-called the reads with MiXCR. The data hold approximately 77,000 distinct CDR3 sequences, with less than 25% observed a single time. Sequencing input: cultured type 1 regulatory T (Tr1) cells, either the whole culture or a sorted fraction (not recorded which). This TCR came from a human donor in good health.

The CDR3 protein is CASARGGKNTEAFF. The CDR3 DNA follows: TGTGCCAGCGCAAGGGGGGGGAAGAACACTGAAGCTTTCTTT. This chain joins TRBV7-3 and TRBJ1-1; weak D call: TRBD1 (6 bases). This CDR3 has 14 amino acids. Trimming cost V 8 bases and J 1 base, with 14 bases left between them. The germline V gene has CDR1 SGHTA and CDR2 FQGTGA.